The 8 T cell receptor beta chains below all came from one sample that was sequenced in a study of Tregs in tolerant kidney transplant recipients (dated by TCRdb to the late 2010s). Libraries were built with the immunoSEQ multiplex PCR assay. In TCRdb, the immuneACCESS table is reduced to in-frame sequences with V and J assigned. These tables do not hold every clone; where another copy was compared, an unresolved V gene accounts for under half, and the others remain unexplained. The table for this sample lists 23,000 or so clones. Jointly, the top ten make up around 4% of the sample. Explained via the paper, the time point label denotes: 6 months after combined kidney and bone marrow transplant. The transplants used related donors along with nonmyeloablative bone marrow transplantation, and in the human trials mixed chimerism was transient. The sequencing used CD4+ T cells from blood (PBMCs), collected 6 months after the transplant. The receptors come from a human patient who received a combined kidney and bone marrow transplant. Some T cells may originate with the graft donor following a transplant.

Concerning this clone: The sequence runs out 3 residues before the end of the CDR3; the remainder is reconstructed from the germline J gene. V is TRBV7-9 and J is TRBJ2-7, with 7 nucleotides matching TRBD1. The CDR3 has 13 amino acids. V dropped 3 bases and J dropped 6; count of bases not matched to a gene: 5. Germline V gene lookup returns CDR1 SEHNR and CDR2 FQNEAQ (reference sequence). The CDR3 bases that were read are TGTGCCAGCAGCTTGACAGGGTATGGCGAG. Its translation: CASSLTGYGE. In full, the CDR3 is CASSLTGYGEQYF.

To note about this clone: The read gets to within 3 residues of the CDR3 end, and the germline J gene fills in the rest. The chain employs TRBV6-2 or TRBV6-3 and TRBJ2-1, with 8 bases lining up with TRBD2. This CDR3 comprises 17 residues. V dropped 2 bases and J dropped 7; count of bases not matched to a gene: 13. Germline V gene lookup returns CDR1 MNHEY and CDR2 SVGEGT. The covered CDR3 bases are TGTGCCAGCAGTTACGAAGGCGGGAGGTTAGGAGGGAATGAG. Protein product: CASSYEGGRLGGNE. The whole CDR3 sequence reads CASSYEGGRLGGNEQFF.

CDR3 bases read: TGCGCCAGCAGCTTGCCGGCGGGGGAAAAA. This gives the protein CASSLPAGEK. The entire CDR3 reads CASSLPAGEKLFF. This chain connects TRBV5-1 to TRBJ1-4; D is ambiguous. Read data end 3 residues before the CDR3 end; the end is taken from the germline J gene. V was trimmed by 1 base and J by 8 bases, leaving 9 bases between them. Per the germline V gene, CDR1 is SGHRS and CDR2 is YFSETQ. The CDR3 has 13 amino acids.

Notes on this clone: The read falls 3 residues short of the CDR3 end, and the missing part is taken from the germline J gene. This chain links TRBV5-1 with TRBJ2-1; 10 bases fit TRBD2. The CDR3 has 16 residues. The germline gives CDR1 SGHRS, CDR2 YFSETQ. V shed 3 bases, J shed 2 bases, and the junction held 5 bases outside the gene matches. The CDR3: CASSSGSGRAYNEQFF. The DNA read from the CDR3 is TGCGCCAGCAGCTCGGGGAGCGGGAGGGCCTACAATGAG.

In regard to this clone: The missing CDR3 end, 3 residues past where the read stops, is filled in from the germline J gene. This specimen includes other DNA sequences encoding the same CDR3. The rearrangement joins TRBV7-9 to TRBJ1-4; the match to TRBD1 covers 9 bases. Germline lookup yields CDR1 SEHNR and CDR2 FQNEAQ (reference sequence). The junction had 2 bases not matched to a gene; V was cut back by 3 bases and J by 6 bases. The CDR3 length is 14 residues. The CDR3 spells CASSLGQGDEKLFF. CDR3 DNA, as far as it was read: TGTGCCAGCAGCTTGGGACAGGGAGATGAAAAA.

Concerning this clone: From the germline J gene comes the end of the CDR3, since the read stops 3 residues before it. The chain recombines TRBV6-2 or TRBV6-3 with TRBJ2-5; 9 nucleotides agree with TRBD1. The CDR3 sequence is 17 residues long. V was clipped by 0 bases and J by 4 bases; unmatched bases: 9. Germline V gene lookup returns CDR1 MNHEY and CDR2 SVGEGT. Incomplete CDR3 DNA: TGTGCCAGCAGTTACTCGGTTGGGACAGGGACGATAGAGACC. Protein sequence: CASSYSVGTGTIET. The entire CDR3 sequence reads CASSYSVGTGTIETQYF.

About this clone: The read ends 3 residues before the CDR3 terminus; that terminus is restored from the germline J gene. The chain carries TRBV5-6 and TRBJ2-3; TRBD1 might be the D (6 bases). CDR1 and CDR2 (germline): SGHDT, YYEEEE. The CDR3 has 13 amino acids. V was pared by 0 bases and J by 7 bases, with 9 bases between. Incomplete CDR3 DNA: TGTGCCAGCAGCTTGGCCGGACAGAATACG. Translation: CASSLAGQNT. The whole CDR3 reads CASSLAGQNTQYF. The variable domain in full, completed from reference TRBV5-6 and TRBJ2-3, reads DAGVTQSPTHLIKTRGQQVTLRCSPKSGHDTVSWYQQALGQGPQFIFQYYEEEERQRGNFPDRFSGHQFPNYSSELNVNALLLGDSALYLCASSLAGQNTQYFGPGTRLTVL.

Concerning this clone itself: The CDR3 goes on 3 residues after the read ends, and that part is filled in from the germline J gene. V usage is TRBV20-1 and J usage is TRBJ2-3, with 11 bases that match TRBD2. The V gene end was trimmed by 5 bases and the J gene end by 5 bases; junction bases not matched to a gene: 6. Germline V gives CDR1 DFQATT, CDR2 SNEGSKA (reference sequence). This CDR3 contains 14 residues. This CDR3 reads CSALTSGVGDTQYF. The covered CDR3 bases are TGCAGTGCTTTGACTAGCGGGGTTGGAGATACG.